This entry lists 15 T cell receptor beta chains sequenced from one sample in a study of blood T cell repertoires in COVID-19. The table came from immunoSEQ multiplex PCR; TCRdb's copy has only in-frame clones and leaves some out. The repertoire holds approximately 180,000 clones, with more than 75% as singletons. The sequencing sample was made of peripheral blood. The receptors were sampled from a woman aged 70 to 79 with COVID-19, enrolled during active disease.

The rearrangement joins TRBV5-1 to TRBJ2-3, with 8 positions matching TRBD1. The CDR3 is made up of 17 amino acids. After removal of 4 bases from V and 1 base from J, the junction contained 11 bases not matched to a gene. Germline V gives CDR1 SGHRS, CDR2 YFSETQ. The CDR3 DNA sequence: TGCGCCAGCAGCGCAGTAGACAGGGGTCTGGGCACAGATACGCAGTATTTT. This encodes CASSAVDRGLGTDTQYF. Full variable domain (remainder filled in from reference TRBV5-1 and TRBJ2-3): KAGVTQTPRYLIKTRGQQVTLSCSPISGHRSVSWYQQTPGQGLQFLFEYFSETQRNKGNFPGRFSGRQFSNSRSEMNVSTLELGDSALYLCASSAVDRGLGTDTQYFGPGTRLTVL.

The chain joins TRBV6-5 to TRBJ2-6; TRBD2 aligns across 9 bases. This CDR3 is built from 15 residues. In germline, CDR1 is MNHEY, CDR2 SVGAGI. CDR3 in amino acids: CASVVAGAGANVLTF. The CDR3 DNA sequence: TGTGCTTCGGTGGTAGCGGGAGCCGGGGCCAACGTCCTGACTTTC.

This chain joins TRBV7-3 and TRBJ1-2; 9 nucleotides align to TRBD1. The CDR3 has 15 residues. Trimming cost V 0 bases and J 8 bases; bases outside gene matches: 7. The germline CDR1 and CDR2 sequences are SGHTA and FQGTGA. The CDR3 DNA sequence: TGTGCCAGCAGCTTAACGGGACAGGGAGAAAACGGCTACACCTTC. As protein: CASSLTGQGENGYTF.

V usage is TRBV9 and J usage is TRBJ2-1; TRBD1 matches at 8 bases. CDR1 SGDLS and CDR2 YYNGEE come from the germline V gene. The CDR3 spans 16 residues. The junction had 7 bases not matched to a gene; V was cut back by 0 bases and J by 5 bases. The CDR3 DNA reads TGTGCCAGCAGCGTAGGGGTCGGGACAGGAGACAATGAGCAGTTCTTC. Protein product: CASSVGVGTGDNEQFF.

This chain joins TRBV28 and TRBJ1-1, with 12 positions matching TRBD1. After removal of 1 base from V and 6 bases from J, the junction contained 6 bases not matched to a gene. The germline V gene encodes CDR1 MDHEN and CDR2 SYDVKM. The CDR3 runs 16 residues. The CDR3 region has the DNA TGTGCCAGCAGTTTATTTCCGGGACAGGGGGCTTCTGAAGCTTTCTTT. Translated, it gives CASSLFPGQGASEAFF.

The chain is built from TRBV4-3 and TRBJ2-5; 8 bases line up with TRBD2. Losses at the gene ends were 1 base for V and 4 bases for J; bases not matched to a gene: 5. The CDR3 contains 15 residues. Germline V gene sequence: CDR1 LGHNA, CDR2 YSLEER. CDR3 amino acids: CASSQAGTRGETQYF. CDR3 bases: TGCGCCAGCAGCCAAGCCGGGACTAGGGGAGAGACCCAGTACTTC.

The chain uses TRBV28 and TRBJ2-3; 16 bases line up with TRBD2. The CDR3 length is 17 residues. Germline V gene lookup returns CDR1 MDHEN and CDR2 SYDVKM. Germline trimming cut 4 bases from V and 5 bases from J; bases unmatched to any gene: 6. CDR3: CASSSGTSGRARDTQYF. The CDR3 coding sequence is TGTGCCAGCAGTTCCGGGACTAGCGGGAGGGCCAGAGATACGCAGTATTTT.

V gene TRBV6-6 combines with J gene TRBJ2-7; no reliable D call. The CDR3 has 11 amino acids. Trimming took off 4 bases at V and 5 bases at J, with 6 bases between the two ends. Germline V gene data show CDR1 as MNHNY and CDR2 as SVGAGI (reference sequence). CDR3: CASSWADEQYF. In nucleotides, the CDR3 is TGTGCCAGCAGTTGGGCCGACGAGCAGTACTTC.

This sequence joins TRBV6-2 or TRBV6-3 and TRBJ2-5, with TRBD2 matching 13 bases. In germline, CDR1 is MNHEY, CDR2 SVGEGT. Trimming at V came to 2 bases and at J to 4 bases, leaving 4 bases not matched to a gene. The CDR3 spans 16 residues. The CDR3 region is CASSYGTSGNGETQYF. The CDR3 DNA sequence: TGTGCCAGCAGTTACGGGACTAGCGGGAACGGAGAGACCCAGTACTTC.

This clone was seen just once. The rearrangement links TRBV19 to TRBJ2-5, with D perhaps matching TRBD1 (5 bases). There are 14 residues in the CDR3. Trimming shortened V by 4 bases and J by 5 bases, and 14 bases separated the two germline ends. Germline V gene sequence: CDR1 LNHDA, CDR2 SQIVND (reference sequence). The CDR3: CASSTTGRRETQYF. The CDR3 nucleotides are TGTGCCAGTAGTACCACAGGCCGCCGGGAGACCCAGTACTTC.

This clone has only one observation. The genes are TRBV30 and TRBJ1-2; TRBD1 matches at 9 bases. This CDR3 comprises 15 residues. Per the germline V gene, CDR1 is GTSNPN and CDR2 is SVGIG (reference sequence). V trimming: 5 bases; J trimming: 5 bases; junction bases outside the gene matches: 12. The CDR3 loop is CAWAPGQGLIYGYTF. Here the CDR3 DNA reads TGTGCCTGGGCCCCGGGACAGGGTTTGATTTATGGCTACACCTTC.

This clone was detected only once. This sequence joins TRBV6-5 and TRBJ2-7; tentative D call: TRBD2 (5 bases). CDR3 length equals 14 residues. Per germline, CDR1 MNHEY and CDR2 SVGAGI. The ends were cut back, 1 base at V and 6 bases at J, with 13 bases in the middle. Here the CDR3 reads CASSYLGPGVEQYF. In DNA form, the CDR3 reads TGTGCCAGCAGTTACTTAGGGCCCGGGGTCGAGCAGTACTTC.

This clone was counted a single time. The rearrangement joins TRBV9 to TRBJ2-1; TRBD2 agrees at 8 bases. The V and J ends lost 4 bases and 4 bases, in that order; junction bases with no gene match: 13. The CDR3 sequence is 17 residues long. The germline V gene encodes CDR1 SGDLS and CDR2 YYNGEE. In DNA form, the CDR3 reads TGTGCCAGCAGCCCACGGGGGCGGGAGGTTATATACAATGAGCAGTTCTTC. This translates into CASSPRGREVIYNEQFF.

The CDR3 region has the DNA TGTGCCAGCAGCTTAGAACAGAATGGGGAGCAGTACTTC. Protein: CASSLEQNGEQYF. The V call is TRBV7-3, the J call TRBJ2-7; D is unresolved. V was cut by 2 bases and J by 7 bases, with 12 bases left in between. CDR1 SGHTA and CDR2 FQGTGA come from the germline V gene. The CDR3 has 13 residues.

This clone was detected a few times. The rearrangement links TRBV29-1 to TRBJ1-2, with a tentative D call TRBD1 (5 bases). This CDR3 has 12 amino acids. Germline CDR1 reads SQVTM; CDR2 reads ANQGSEA. Between the trimmed V and J ends, which lost 8 bases and 2 bases, there was a span of 12 bases. CDR3 sequence: CSCGGYNYGYTF. For the CDR3, the DNA is TGCAGCTGCGGGGGATACAACTATGGCTACACCTTC.